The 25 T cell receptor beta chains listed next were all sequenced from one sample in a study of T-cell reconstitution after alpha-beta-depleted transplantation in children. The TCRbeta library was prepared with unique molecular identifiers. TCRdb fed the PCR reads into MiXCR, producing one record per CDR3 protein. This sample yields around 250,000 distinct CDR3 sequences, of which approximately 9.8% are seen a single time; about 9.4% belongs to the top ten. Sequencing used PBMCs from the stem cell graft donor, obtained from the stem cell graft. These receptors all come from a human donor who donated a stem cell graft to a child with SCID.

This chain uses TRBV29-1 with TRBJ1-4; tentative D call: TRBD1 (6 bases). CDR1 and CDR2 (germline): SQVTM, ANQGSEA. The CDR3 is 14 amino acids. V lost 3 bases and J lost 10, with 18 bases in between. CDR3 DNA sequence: TGCAGCGTTGAGGTGGGGCAGGGGAACGGAAAACTGTTTTTT. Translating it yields CSVEVGQGNGKLFF.

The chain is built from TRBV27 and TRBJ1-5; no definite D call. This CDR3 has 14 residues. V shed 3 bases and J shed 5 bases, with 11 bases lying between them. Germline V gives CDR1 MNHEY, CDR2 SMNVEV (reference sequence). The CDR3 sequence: CASSFSGEDQPQHF. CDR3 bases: TGTGCCAGCAGTTTTTCCGGGGAGGATCAGCCCCAGCATTTT.

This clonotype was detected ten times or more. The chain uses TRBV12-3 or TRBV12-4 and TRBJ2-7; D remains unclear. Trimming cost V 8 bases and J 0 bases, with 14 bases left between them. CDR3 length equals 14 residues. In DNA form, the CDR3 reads TGTGCCAGCCAGTTCGGACCGAGCTCCTACGAGCAGTACTTC. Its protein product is CASQFGPSSYEQYF.

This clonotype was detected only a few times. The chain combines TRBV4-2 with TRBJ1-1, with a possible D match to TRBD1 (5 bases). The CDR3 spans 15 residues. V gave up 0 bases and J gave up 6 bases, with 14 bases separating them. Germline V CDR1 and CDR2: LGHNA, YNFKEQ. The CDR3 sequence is CASSQDWGEGAEAFF. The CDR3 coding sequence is TGTGCCAGCAGCCAAGATTGGGGGGAAGGCGCTGAAGCTTTCTTT.

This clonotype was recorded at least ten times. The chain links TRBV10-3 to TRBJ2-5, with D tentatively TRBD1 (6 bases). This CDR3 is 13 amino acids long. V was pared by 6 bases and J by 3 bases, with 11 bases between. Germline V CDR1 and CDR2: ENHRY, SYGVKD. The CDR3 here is CAISYGQKETQYF. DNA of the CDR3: TGTGCCATCAGCTATGGACAGAAAGAGACCCAGTACTTC.

CDR3 protein: CASSSGTLGSSYNEQFF. The CDR3 coding sequence is TGTGCCAGCAGCTCCGGGACACTGGGTTCCTCCTACAATGAGCAGTTCTTC. V is TRBV5-4 and J is TRBJ2-1; D may be TRBD1 (6 bases). The CDR3 extends over 17 amino acids. Germline V CDR1 and CDR2: SGHNT, YYREEE (reference sequence). V shed 3 bases and J shed 0 bases, with 16 bases lying between them.

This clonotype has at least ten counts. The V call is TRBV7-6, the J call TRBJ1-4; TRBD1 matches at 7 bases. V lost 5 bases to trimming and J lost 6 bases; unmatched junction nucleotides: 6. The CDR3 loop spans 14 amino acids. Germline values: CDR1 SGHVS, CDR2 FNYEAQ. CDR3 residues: CASSDDRADEKLFF. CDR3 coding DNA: TGTGCCAGCAGCGACGACAGGGCCGATGAAAAACTGTTTTTT.

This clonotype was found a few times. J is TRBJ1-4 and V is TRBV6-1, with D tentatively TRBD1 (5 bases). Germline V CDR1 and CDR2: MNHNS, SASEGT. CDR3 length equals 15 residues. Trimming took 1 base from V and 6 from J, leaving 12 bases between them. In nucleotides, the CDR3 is TGTGCCAGCAGTGAAGTCCCACCCAGGGATGAAAAACTGTTTTTT. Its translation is CASSEVPPRDEKLFF.

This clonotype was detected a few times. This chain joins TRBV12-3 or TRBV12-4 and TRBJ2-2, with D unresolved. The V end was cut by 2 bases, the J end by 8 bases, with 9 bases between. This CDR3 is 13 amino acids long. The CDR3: CASSLLFEGELFF. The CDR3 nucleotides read TGTGCCAGCAGTTTACTCTTTGAGGGGGAGCTGTTTTTT.

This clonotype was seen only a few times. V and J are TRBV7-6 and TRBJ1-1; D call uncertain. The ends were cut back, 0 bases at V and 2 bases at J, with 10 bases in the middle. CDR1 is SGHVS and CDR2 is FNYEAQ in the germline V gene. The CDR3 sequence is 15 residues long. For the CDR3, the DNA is TGTGCCAGCAGCTTAGCGCGTTCCGTAAACACTGAAGCTTTCTTT. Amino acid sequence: CASSLARSVNTEAFF.

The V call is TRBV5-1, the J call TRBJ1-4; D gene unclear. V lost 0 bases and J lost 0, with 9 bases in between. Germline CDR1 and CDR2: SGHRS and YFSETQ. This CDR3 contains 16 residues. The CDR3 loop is CASSLAPVATNEKLFF. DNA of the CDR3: TGCGCCAGCAGCTTGGCACCCGTTGCAACTAATGAAAAACTGTTTTTT.

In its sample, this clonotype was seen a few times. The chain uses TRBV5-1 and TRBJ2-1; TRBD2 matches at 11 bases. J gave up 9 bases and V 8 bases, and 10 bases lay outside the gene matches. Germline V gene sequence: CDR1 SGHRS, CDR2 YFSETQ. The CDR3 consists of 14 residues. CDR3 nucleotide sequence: TGCGCCAGTGAAACTAGCGGGGGTCGGGGTGAGCAGTTCTTC. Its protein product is CASETSGGRGEQFF.

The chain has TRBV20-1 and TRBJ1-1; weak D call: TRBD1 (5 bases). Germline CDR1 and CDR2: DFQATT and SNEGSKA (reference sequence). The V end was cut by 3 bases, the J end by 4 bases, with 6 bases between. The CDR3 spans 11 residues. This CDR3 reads CSARGPTEAFF. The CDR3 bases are TGCAGTGCTAGGGGGCCCACTGAAGCTTTCTTT.

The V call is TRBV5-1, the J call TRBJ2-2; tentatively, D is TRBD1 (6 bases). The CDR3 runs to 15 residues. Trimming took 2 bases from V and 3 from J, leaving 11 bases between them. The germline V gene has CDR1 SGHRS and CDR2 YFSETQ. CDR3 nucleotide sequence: TGCGCCAGCAGCTTAAGGACAGAACACACCGGGGAGCTGTTTTTT. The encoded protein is CASSLRTEHTGELFF.

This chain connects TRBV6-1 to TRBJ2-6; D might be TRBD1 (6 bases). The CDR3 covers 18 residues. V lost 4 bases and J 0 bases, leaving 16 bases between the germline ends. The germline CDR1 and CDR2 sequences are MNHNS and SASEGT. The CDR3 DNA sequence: TGTGCCAGCAGTGGGTTGACAGGACTTCACTCTGGGGCCAACGTCCTGACTTTC. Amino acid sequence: CASSGLTGLHSGANVLTF.

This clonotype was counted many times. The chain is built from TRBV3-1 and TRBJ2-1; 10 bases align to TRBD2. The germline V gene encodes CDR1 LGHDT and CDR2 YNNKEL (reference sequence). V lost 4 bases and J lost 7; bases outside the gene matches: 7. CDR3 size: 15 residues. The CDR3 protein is CASSLLAGGRNEQFF. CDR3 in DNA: TGTGCCAGCAGCCTGTTAGCGGGGGGACGTAATGAGCAGTTCTTC.

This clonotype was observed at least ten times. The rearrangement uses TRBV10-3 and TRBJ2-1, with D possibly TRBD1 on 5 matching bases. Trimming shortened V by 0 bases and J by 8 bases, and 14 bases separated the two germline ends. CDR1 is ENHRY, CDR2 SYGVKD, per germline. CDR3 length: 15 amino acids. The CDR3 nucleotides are TGTGCCATCAGTGAGTCTTGGGGCTTCAGCGATGAGCAGTTCTTC. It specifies CAISESWGFSDEQFF.

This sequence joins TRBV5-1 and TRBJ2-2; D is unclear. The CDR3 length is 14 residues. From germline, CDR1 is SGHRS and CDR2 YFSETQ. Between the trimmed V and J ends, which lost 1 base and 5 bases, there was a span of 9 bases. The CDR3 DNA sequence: TGCGCCAGCAGCTTGACCGACCCAACCGGGGAGCTGTTTTTT. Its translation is CASSLTDPTGELFF. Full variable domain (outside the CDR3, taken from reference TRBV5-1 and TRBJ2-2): KAGVTQTPRYLIKTRGQQVTLSCSPISGHRSVSWYQQTPGQGLQFLFEYFSETQRNKGNFPGRFSGRQFSNSRSEMNVSTLELGDSALYLCASSLTDPTGELFFGEGSRLTVL.

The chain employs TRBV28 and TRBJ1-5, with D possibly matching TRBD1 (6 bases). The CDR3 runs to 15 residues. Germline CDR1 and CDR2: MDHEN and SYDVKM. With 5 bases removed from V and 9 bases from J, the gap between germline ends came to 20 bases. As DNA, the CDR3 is TGTGCCAGCAGTATCTGGCAGGGGAAGATCAGGCCCCAGCATTTT. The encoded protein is CASSIWQGKIRPQHF.

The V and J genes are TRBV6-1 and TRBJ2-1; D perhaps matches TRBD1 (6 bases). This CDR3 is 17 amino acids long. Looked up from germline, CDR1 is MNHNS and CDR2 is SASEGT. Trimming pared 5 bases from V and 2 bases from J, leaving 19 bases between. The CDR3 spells CASSPLPPGATYNEQFF. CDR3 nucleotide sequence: TGTGCCAGCAGTCCCCTGCCCCCAGGGGCGACCTACAATGAGCAGTTCTTC.

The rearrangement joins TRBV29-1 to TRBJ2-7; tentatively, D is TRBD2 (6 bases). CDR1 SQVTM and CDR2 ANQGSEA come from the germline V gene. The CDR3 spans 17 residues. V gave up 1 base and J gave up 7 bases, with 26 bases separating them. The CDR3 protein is CSVEARPVGLGVGEQYF. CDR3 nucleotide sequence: TGCAGCGTTGAAGCCCGACCGGTGGGACTGGGCGTAGGGGAGCAGTACTTC.

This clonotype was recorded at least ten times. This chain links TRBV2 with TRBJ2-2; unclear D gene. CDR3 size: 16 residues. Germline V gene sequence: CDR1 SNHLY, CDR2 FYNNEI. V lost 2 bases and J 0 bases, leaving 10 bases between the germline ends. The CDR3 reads CASSERRLTNTGELFF. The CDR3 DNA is TGTGCCAGCAGTGAACGGCGACTCACGAACACCGGGGAGCTGTTTTTT. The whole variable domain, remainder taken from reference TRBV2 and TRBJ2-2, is EPEVTQTPSHQVTQMGQEVILRCVPISNHLYFYWYRQILGQKVEFLVSFYNNEISEKSEIFDDQFSVERPDGSNFTLKIRSTKLEDSAMYFCASSERRLTNTGELFFGEGSRLTVL.

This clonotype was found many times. The CDR3 protein is CASSFIGSWGQQGTDTQYF. CDR3 nucleotides: TGTGCCAGCAGTTTTATCGGGTCGTGGGGCCAACAGGGCACAGATACGCAGTATTTT. This chain connects TRBV6-2 or TRBV6-3 to TRBJ2-3; D is possibly TRBD1 (5 bases). The germline CDR1 and CDR2 sequences are MNHEY and SVGEGT. The CDR3 has 19 amino acids. Between the trimmed V and J ends, which lost 4 bases and 1 base, there was a span of 24 bases.

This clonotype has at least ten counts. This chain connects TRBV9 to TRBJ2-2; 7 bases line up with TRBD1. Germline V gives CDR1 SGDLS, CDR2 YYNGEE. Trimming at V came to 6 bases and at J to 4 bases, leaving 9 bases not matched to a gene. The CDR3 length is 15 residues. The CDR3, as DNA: TGTGCCAGCACCCTCGCGGCAGGGGGCACCGGGGAGCTGTTTTTT. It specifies CASTLAAGGTGELFF.

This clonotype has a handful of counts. DNA for the CDR3: TGCAGTGCCTACTCGGGACAGGCCATCTCCTACGAGCAGTACTTC. This encodes CSAYSGQAISYEQYF. The gene calls are TRBV20-1 and TRBJ2-7, with 8 nucleotides matching TRBD1. J lost 0 bases, V lost 6 bases, and 10 bases had no gene match. In germline, CDR1 is DFQATT, CDR2 SNEGSKA (reference sequence). The CDR3 loop spans 15 amino acids.